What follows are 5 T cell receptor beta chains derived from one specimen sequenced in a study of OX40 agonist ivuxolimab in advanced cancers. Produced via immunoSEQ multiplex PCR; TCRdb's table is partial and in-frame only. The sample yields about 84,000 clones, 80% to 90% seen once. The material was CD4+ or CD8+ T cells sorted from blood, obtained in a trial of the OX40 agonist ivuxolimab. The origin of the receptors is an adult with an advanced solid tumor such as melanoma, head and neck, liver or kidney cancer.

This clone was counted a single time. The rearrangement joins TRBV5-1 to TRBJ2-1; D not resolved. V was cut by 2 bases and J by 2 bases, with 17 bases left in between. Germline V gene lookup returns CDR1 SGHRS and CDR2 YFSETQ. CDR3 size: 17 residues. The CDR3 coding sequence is TGCGCCAGCAGCTTAAAGACCCCGTCTGGCCCCTACAATGAGCAGTTCTTC. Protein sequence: CASSLKTPSGPYNEQFF.

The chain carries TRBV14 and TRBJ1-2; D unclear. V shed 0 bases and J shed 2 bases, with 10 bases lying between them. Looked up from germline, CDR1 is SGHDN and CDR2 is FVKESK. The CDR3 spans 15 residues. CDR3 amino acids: CASSQDRRQNYGYTF. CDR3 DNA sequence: TGTGCCAGCAGCCAAGATCGGCGGCAGAACTATGGCTACACCTTC.

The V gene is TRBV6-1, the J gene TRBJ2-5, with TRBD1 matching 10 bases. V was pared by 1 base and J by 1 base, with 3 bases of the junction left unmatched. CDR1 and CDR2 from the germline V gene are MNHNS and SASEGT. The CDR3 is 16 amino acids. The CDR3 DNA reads TGTGCCAGCAGTGAAGTCTGGACAGGGGGCCAAGAGACCCAGTACTTC. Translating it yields CASSEVWTGGQETQYF.

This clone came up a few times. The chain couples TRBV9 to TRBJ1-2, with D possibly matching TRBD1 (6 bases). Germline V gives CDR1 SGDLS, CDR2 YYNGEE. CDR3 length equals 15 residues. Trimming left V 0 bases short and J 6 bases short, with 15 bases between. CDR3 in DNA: TGTGCCAGCAGCGTAGCGGGGGGCCTGGGGGATGGCTACACCTTC. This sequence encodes CASSVAGGLGDGYTF.

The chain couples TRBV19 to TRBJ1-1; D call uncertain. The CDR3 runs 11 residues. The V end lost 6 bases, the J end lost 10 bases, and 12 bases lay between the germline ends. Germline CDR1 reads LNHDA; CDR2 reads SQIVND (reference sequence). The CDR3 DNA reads TGTGCCAGTAGCAAAACTGCGCGAGCTTTCTTT. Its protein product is CASSKTARAFF.